Listed below are T cell receptor beta chains from one sample, sequenced in a study of cytomegalovirus exposure and HLA in healthy donors. TCRdb keeps only in-frame clones here, not all; method: immunoSEQ multiplex PCR. This sample has 120,000 to 150,000 clones, with 70% to 90% found just once. The sample was PBMCs. The receptors were gathered from a man younger than 30 in good health and CMV-seropositive. Each CDR3 is given with its conserved first and last residue. The D gene is left open where the match is weak. Some rows mark clone size as missing; the rest say once, few, many or name a class of expanded clone.

V gene,clone size,CDR3 length,D gene,J gene,CDR3 DNA,CDR3 protein
TRBV5-1,few,16,TRBD2,TRBJ2-1,TGCGCCAGCAGCCCGGGAGTTGCGGGGGGGCTACGTGAGCAGTTCTTC,CASSPGVAGGLREQFF
TRBV11-3,.,18,TRBD2,TRBJ2-1,TGTGCCAGCGGGACGGGACTAGCGGGTATTAGCTCCTACAATGAGCAGTTCTTC,CASGTGLAGISSYNEQFF
TRBV2,.,14,.,TRBJ2-7,TGTGCCAGCAGGGTGGGGACGGGAGAATTTAAGCAGTACTTC,CASRVGTGEFKQYF
TRBV25-1,.,14,TRBD1,TRBJ2-3,TGTGCCAGCAGTGTCGGACAGGGGACGGATACGCAGTATTTT,CASSVGQGTDTQYF
TRBV19,few,14,TRBD1,TRBJ2-7,TGTGCCAGCTCCCGGGACAGGGCCTCCTACGAGCAGTACTTC,CASSRDRASYEQYF
TRBV27,.,15,.,TRBJ2-3,TGTGCCAGCAGCCTTTCGATCGCCGGGAAAAATACGCAGTATTTT,CASSLSIAGKNTQYF
TRBV19,.,12,.,TRBJ2-6,TGTGCCACATCAACTGGGGCCAACGTCCTGACTTTC,CATSTGANVLTF
TRBV2,.,15,.,TRBJ2-1,TGTGCCAGCAGTGAGCAAGGGGGAGCCTACAATGAGCAGTTCTTC,CASSEQGGAYNEQFF
TRBV4-1,once,16,TRBD1,TRBJ1-1,TGCGCCAGCAGCCAAACGCGACAGGGTCACCCCCCGCGAGCTTTCTTT,CASSQTRQGHPPRAFF
TRBV2,.,14,.,TRBJ1-3,TGTGCCAGCAAGGTAGTGCTAGACGGAAACACCATATATTTT,CASKVVLDGNTIYF
TRBV7-9,.,15,.,TRBJ1-1,TGTGCCAGCAGGTCCCCGGTGGGGCGCGACACTGAAGCTTTCTTT,CASRSPVGRDTEAFF
TRBV6-1,.,15,TRBD1,TRBJ2-2,TGTGCCAGCAGTGCCCGACAGGGGACCACCGGGGAGCTGTTTTTT,CASSARQGTTGELFF
TRBV12-5,.,14,TRBD1,TRBJ1-5,TGTGCTAGTGGTTTGACAGGGGGCGGTCAGCCCCAGCATTTT,CASGLTGGGQPQHF
TRBV7-9,.,11,.,TRBJ2-1,TGTGCCAGCGGCGAGGGTGTTGAGCAGTTCTTC,CASGEGVEQFF
TRBV28,once,16,TRBD1,TRBJ1-6,TGTGCCAGCAGTTCAGGGCGCCGGGACAGGAATTCACCCCTCCACTTT,CASSSGRRDRNSPLHF
TRBV6-6,few,12,.,TRBJ2-2,TGTGCCACCCTGGAAGACTCGGGGGAGCTGTTTTTT,CATLEDSGELFF
TRBV2,few,14,.,TRBJ2-7,TGTGCCAGCAGCTGGACAGAGAGCTCCTACGAGCAGTACTTC,CASSWTESSYEQYF
TRBV6-5,once,15,TRBD1,TRBJ1-1,TGTGCCAGCAGTTACGGGGGACAGGGGGTATCTGAAGCTTTCTTT,CASSYGGQGVSEAFF
TRBV27,once,14,TRBD1,TRBJ1-1,TGTGCCAGCAGTTTGGGGACAGGGATGACTGAAGCTTTCTTT,CASSLGTGMTEAFF
TRBV6-6,.,14,TRBD1,TRBJ2-1,TGTGCCAGCCTACTTACGGACAGGGCAGGGGAGCAGTTCTTC,CASLLTDRAGEQFF
TRBV27,.,12,TRBD2,TRBJ2-5,TGTGCCAGCCGGGGGGACCAAGAGACCCAGTACTTC,CASRGDQETQYF
TRBV10-2,.,17,TRBD2,TRBJ2-7,TGCGCCAGCAGTGAGTTCGACTCTAGCGGGGGATCTTACGAGCAGTACTTC,CASSEFDSSGGSYEQYF
TRBV5-1,once,14,TRBD1,TRBJ2-2,TGCGCCAGCAGCACGGGACAGGGGCCCGGGGAGCTGTTTTTT,CASSTGQGPGELFF
TRBV6-1,.,14,.,TRBJ1-2,TGTGCCAGCAGTGAAGCCACAGCCCTCTATGGCTACACCTTC,CASSEATALYGYTF
TRBV14,.,14,.,TRBJ1-6,TGTGCCAGCAGCCAAGTCGCGCGGAATTCACCCCTCCACTTT,CASSQVARNSPLHF
TRBV6-1,.,14,TRBD2,TRBJ2-7,TGTGCCAGCAGTGAACGGGGGGACCCGGGCGAGCAGTACTTC,CASSERGDPGEQYF
TRBV19,.,16,.,TRBJ1-1,TGTGCCAGTAGTATATACGTGGGGGCTGGAGGCACTGAAGCTTTCTTT,CASSIYVGAGGTEAFF
TRBV19,few,15,TRBD1,TRBJ1-2,TGTGCCAGTAGTAGGGATGGACAGGCCGGACGTGGCTACACCTTC,CASSRDGQAGRGYTF
TRBV7-6,.,15,.,TRBJ2-3,TGTGCCAGCAGCTTAGCTCCGGCGGCCACAGATACGCAGTATTTT,CASSLAPAATDTQYF
TRBV11-2,.,16,TRBD1,TRBJ2-1,TGTGCCAGCAGCTTCAACCCGGGACAGGGGATGGATGAGCAGTTCTTC,CASSFNPGQGMDEQFF
TRBV5-4,.,17,TRBD2,TRBJ2-7,TGTGCCAGCAGCACCCGACTGGTGGGAGGGAGAAACTACGAGCAGTACTTC,CASSTRLVGGRNYEQYF
TRBV19,few,13,TRBD1,TRBJ2-7,TGTGCCAGTAGTGGGACAGGGATCTACGAGCAGTACTTC,CASSGTGIYEQYF
TRBV6-5,.,14,TRBD1,TRBJ2-2,TGTGCCAGCAGTAAACAGGGGGCCACCGGGGAGCTGTTTTTT,CASSKQGATGELFF
TRBV7-2,.,14,.,TRBJ1-2,TGTGCCAGCAGCTTAGACAGGGTTGAGGATGGCTACACCTTC,CASSLDRVEDGYTF
TRBV18,.,12,.,TRBJ1-2,TGTGCCAGCTCACCAAAGGGGGATGGCTACACCTTC,CASSPKGDGYTF
TRBV14,.,14,TRBD2,TRBJ2-1,TGTGCCAGCAGCCCTCTCGCGGGGGTCTATGAGCAGTTCTTC,CASSPLAGVYEQFF
TRBV20-1,.,11,.,TRBJ1-1,TGCAGTGCTAGGAGGTTCACAGAAGCTTTCTTT,CSARRFTEAFF
TRBV5-4,once,15,.,TRBJ1-2,TGTGCCAGCAGCTTGGTATCAGGCCAGTTCTATGGCTACACCTTC,CASSLVSGQFYGYTF
TRBV14,.,15,TRBD1,TRBJ1-1,TGTGCCAGCAGCCAAAGTCCAGGGGGGAGCGCTGAAGCTTTCTTT,CASSQSPGGSAEAFF
TRBV28,.,15,TRBD2,TRBJ2-7,TGTGCCAGCAGTTTATTTAGCGGGAACTCCTACGAGCAGTACTTC,CASSLFSGNSYEQYF
TRBV13,.,12,.,TRBJ2-3,TGTGCCAGCAGCTTAGGTAGAGATACGCAGTATTTT,CASSLGRDTQYF
TRBV5-6,.,15,TRBD1,TRBJ1-5,TGTGCCAGCAGCCGCCGCGGGACAGGGAATCAGCCCCAGCATTTT,CASSRRGTGNQPQHF
TRBV6-5,.,14,.,TRBJ2-7,TGTGCCAGCAAAAAGACAGGCTCCACCTACGAGCAGTACTTC,CASKKTGSTYEQYF
TRBV10-2,.,16,TRBD2,TRBJ2-7,TGCGCCAGCAGTGAGTATTCTTTGCGGGAGGGCTACGAGCAGTACTTC,CASSEYSLREGYEQYF
TRBV5-1,.,14,TRBD1,TRBJ2-7,TGCGCCAGCAGAATCCGGGACAGCTCCTACGAGCAGTACTTC,CASRIRDSSYEQYF
TRBV19,.,14,TRBD1,TRBJ2-7,TGTGCCAGTAGTCCCTGGACAGGGCATCAGGAGCAGTACTTC,CASSPWTGHQEQYF
TRBV7-6,.,12,.,TRBJ1-2,TGTGCCAGCAGCTTCTCTGACTCTGGCTACACCTTC,CASSFSDSGYTF
TRBV5-1,.,15,TRBD2,TRBJ2-1,TGCGCCAGCAGCGCGGGAGGGCCGTTGCTCAATGAGCAGTTCTTC,CASSAGGPLLNEQFF
TRBV4-1,.,20,TRBD1,TRBJ2-6,TGCGCCAGCAGCCAAGATCTAAGGGGACAGGGCTTCGCTGGGGCCAACGTCCTGACTTTC,CASSQDLRGQGFAGANVLTF
TRBV5-6,.,15,TRBD1,TRBJ1-2,TGTGCCAGCAGCTTTATGGGACAGGGGAACTATGGCTACACCTTC,CASSFMGQGNYGYTF
TRBV5-1,.,14,.,TRBJ2-7,TGCGCCAGCAGCTTTGTCCAGGGGGGCTACGAGCAGTACTTC,CASSFVQGGYEQYF
TRBV14,.,14,.,TRBJ1-6,TGTGCCAGCAGCCAGTTAGGGGTGGATTCACCCCTCCACTTT,CASSQLGVDSPLHF
TRBV9,.,16,TRBD1,TRBJ2-2,TGTGCCAGCAGCGCGGGGGACAGGGGCGTGACCGGGGAGCTGTTTTTT,CASSAGDRGVTGELFF
TRBV4-1,.,15,.,TRBJ2-7,TGCGCCAGCAGCCAGGTTGAACTAAAGATCTACGAGCAGTACTTC,CASSQVELKIYEQYF
TRBV18,.,15,.,TRBJ1-4,TGTGCCAGCTCAAGGGGGACACCAACTAATGAAAAACTGTTTTTT,CASSRGTPTNEKLFF